By its share, the clone carrying this T cell receptor (beta chain) is medium-sized (0.01 to 0.1%). Its target is unknown. Amplification used 60 Vbeta primers and 13 Jbeta primers. Generated by immunoSEQ multiplex PCR, the TCRdb table keeps only in-frame clones and is missing some. The sample holds some 180,000 clones; 73% are singletons and the top ten take 5.4%. This specimen belongs to a study of cytomegalovirus exposure and HLA in healthy donors. Findings of the study overall: It has been reported that TCR beta sequences accurately predicted the HLA-A and HLA-B alleles of most subjects. A missense variant in DCLRE1C was later tied to TCR beta V- and J-gene trimming.

This CDR3 contains 16 residues. Germline CDR1 and CDR2: MGHRA and YSYEKL. V was clipped by 2 bases and J by 4 bases, with 17 bases between them. Each donor was nominally healthy when sampled (though unrecorded immune exposures were likely). The chain links TRBV4-1 to TRBJ1-1; D is unresolved. The source of this sequence is a woman between 18 and 30 years old in good health and CMV-seropositive. The sequenced sample consisted of PBMCs. As DNA, the CDR3 is TGCGCCAGCAGCCAAAGCCCGAGACTGAGCGCCACTGAAGCTTTCTTT. Its protein is CASSQSPRLSATEAFF.